The rows below give T cell receptor beta chains drawn from one sample of a study of shared clonotypes between healthy human individuals. TCRdb's copy holds only in-frame clones and misses some; the assay was immunoSEQ multiplex PCR. This repertoire shows approximately 2,000,000 clones, approximately 90% found once; its top ten account for approximately 0.41%. The sequencing sample was made of naive CD4+ T cells from PBMCs. These receptors were collected from a man younger than 35 in good health. Some clones in this sample may be carry-over from other donors' samples. Each CDR3 is given with its conserved first and last residue. The D gene is left open where the match is weak. Clone size is given for some rows only: seen once, a few or many times, or a class if the clone is expanded.

CDR3,DNA,V,D,J,size
CASRTRVLAKNIQYF,TGTGCCAGCAGGACACGAGTCCTAGCCAAAAACATTCAGTACTTC,TRBV28,-,TRBJ2-4,-
CASTRTFGTEAFF,TGTGCCAGCACCCGGACATTTGGCACTGAAGCTTTCTTT,TRBV6-5,-,TRBJ1-1,-
CASSRGRAGELFF,TGTGCCAGCAGCAGGGGGCGGGCCGGGGAGCTGTTTTTT,TRBV6-1,TRBD1,TRBJ2-2,-
CASSLLMNTEAFF,TGCGCCAGCAGTCTCCTCATGAACACTGAAGCTTTCTTT,TRBV4-1,-,TRBJ1-1,few
CASSQPGRVQTQYF,TGTGCCAGCAGCCAACCAGGCAGGGTACAGACCCAGTACTTC,TRBV14,-,TRBJ2-5,-
CASSLDPGQNYGYTF,TGTGCCAGCAGCTTGGATCCGGGACAGAACTATGGCTACACCTTC,TRBV5-4,TRBD1,TRBJ1-2,-
CASSQQGLRNEQYF,TGCGCCAGCAGCCAACAGGGACTAAGGAACGAGCAGTACTTC,TRBV7-2,-,TRBJ2-7,-
CASSLLQGIDEKLFF,TGTGCCAGCAGTCTCCTCCAGGGGATCGATGAAAAACTGTTTTTT,TRBV27,-,TRBJ1-4,-
CASSPGGQANQPQHF,TGTGCCAGCTCACCAGGAGGACAGGCTAATCAGCCCCAGCATTTT,TRBV18,TRBD1,TRBJ1-5,-
CASSLSTPNEQFF,TGTGCCAGCAGCTTAAGCACCCCCAATGAGCAGTTCTTC,TRBV7-2,-,TRBJ2-1,-
CASSQEPGLAGVDKNIQYF,TGTGCCAGCAGCCAAGAGCCCGGACTAGCGGGAGTGGACAAAAACATTCAGTACTTC,TRBV4-2,TRBD2,TRBJ2-4,-
CATLRISYEQYF,TGTGCCACCCTCCGTATCTCCTACGAGCAGTACTTC,TRBV27,-,TRBJ2-7,-
CASSLEGGFDTGELFF,TGTGCCAGCAGCTTAGAAGGGGGCTTCGACACCGGGGAGCTGTTTTTT,TRBV11-1,TRBD1,TRBJ2-2,-
CASSLEAGYTEAFF,TGTGCCAGCAGCTTAGAGGCGGGGTACACTGAAGCTTTCTTT,TRBV7-8,-,TRBJ1-1,-
CASSGGQGARGYTF,TGTGCCAGCAGTGGAGGACAGGGGGCGCGTGGCTACACCTTC,TRBV2,TRBD1,TRBJ1-2,-
CASSLVSGLDTGELFF,TGTGCCAGCAGCTTGGTATCGGGGCTGGACACCGGGGAGCTGTTTTTT,TRBV5-5,-,TRBJ2-2,-
CASSQPLTPRHEQFF,TGTGCCAGCAGCCAGCCCTTGACTCCACGGCATGAGCAGTTCTTC,TRBV4-2,-,TRBJ2-1,-
CASSPRYRDTQYF,TGTGCCAGCAGCCCACGGTATCGAGATACGCAGTATTTT,TRBV11-2,-,TRBJ2-3,-
CASSRYLGSDTQYF,TGTGCCAGCAGCCGATATCTGGGCTCAGATACGCAGTATTTT,TRBV9,-,TRBJ2-3,-
CASSQRGFGYTF,TGTGCCAGCAGTCAACGGGGGTTCGGCTACACCTTC,TRBV27,-,TRBJ1-2,-
CASSLAGAGETQYF,TGTGCCAGCTCATTAGCGGGAGCTGGGGAGACCCAGTACTTC,TRBV6-5,TRBD2,TRBJ2-5,-
CASSSLGSGVKDGYTF,TGTGCCAGCAGCTCACTCGGCTCAGGGGTAAAGGATGGCTACACCTTC,TRBV7-2,-,TRBJ1-2,-
CASSQGPMMELFF,TGTGCCAGCAGCCAAGGGCCGATGATGGAGCTGTTTTTT,TRBV7-2,-,TRBJ2-2,-
CASSLGAGPQETQYF,TGCGCCAGCAGCTTGGGTGCGGGCCCACAAGAGACCCAGTACTTC,TRBV5-1,-,TRBJ2-5,-
CASSLGTHNEQFF,TGCGCCAGCAGCCTAGGGACACACAATGAGCAGTTCTTC,TRBV5-1,-,TRBJ2-1,-
CASSEQASSPLHF,TGTGCCAGCAGTGAACAGGCTAGTTCGCCCCTCCACTTT,TRBV6-1,-,TRBJ1-6,-
CASSLAGTGVYEQYF,TGTGCCAGCAGCTTAGCCGGGACAGGGGTCTACGAGCAGTACTTC,TRBV7-9,TRBD1,TRBJ2-7,-
CASSQGTKTYEQYF,TGCGCCAGCAGCCAGGGGACAAAAACCTACGAGCAGTACTTC,TRBV4-1,-,TRBJ2-7,-
CASRRIGNEQFF,TGTGCCAGCAGGAGGATAGGCAATGAGCAGTTCTTC,TRBV13,-,TRBJ2-1,-
CASSPSGVFGYTF,TGTGCCAGCAGCCCAAGCGGCGTATTCGGCTACACCTTC,TRBV9,-,TRBJ1-2,few
CASSLRSQGASEQYF,TGCGCCAGCAGCTTGAGGTCTCAGGGGGCCAGCGAGCAGTACTTC,TRBV5-1,TRBD1,TRBJ2-7,-
CASSLRVTTGELFF,TGCGCCAGCAGCCTCAGGGTCACGACCGGGGAGCTGTTTTTT,TRBV5-1,-,TRBJ2-2,-
CASSQDPGQGFTGELFF,TGCGCCAGCAGCCAAGATCCCGGACAGGGGTTCACCGGGGAGCTGTTTTTT,TRBV4-3,TRBD1,TRBJ2-2,-
CASSIALGGRGNYGYTF,TGTGCCAGTAGTATAGCCCTCGGAGGGCGGGGAAACTATGGCTACACCTTC,TRBV19,-,TRBJ1-2,-
CASSLLAYPQHF,TGTGCCAGCAGTTTACTAGCCTATCCCCAGCATTTT,TRBV28,-,TRBJ1-5,-